This entry lists 23 T cell receptor beta chains sequenced from one sample in a study of cytomegalovirus exposure and HLA in healthy donors. Method: immunoSEQ multiplex PCR; TCRdb's copy keeps in-frame clones and lacks some. Seen here are some 170,000 clones, approximately 90% observed once, and the top ten hold 1.4%. Sequenced input: PBMCs. The receptors were sampled from a woman aged 30 to 39 in good health and CMV-seronegative.

The chain carries TRBV4-1 and TRBJ1-4; 10 bases line up with TRBD1. The CDR3 runs 14 residues. Germline assignment: CDR1 MGHRA and CDR2 YSYEKL. The junction had 5 bases not matched to a gene; V was cut back by 7 bases and J by 6 bases. The CDR3 region has the DNA TGCGCCAGCACATTGGGACAGGGGCATGAAAAACTGTTTTTT. This translates into CASTLGQGHEKLFF.

The sample holds a few counts of this clone. The CDR3 loop reads CASSLDQDDYGYTF. In DNA, the CDR3 is TGTGCCAGCAGCTTAGACCAGGATGACTATGGCTACACCTTC. The V gene is TRBV7-9, the J gene TRBJ1-2; D gene uncertain. The CDR3 runs to 14 residues. Germline V gene lookup returns CDR1 SEHNR and CDR2 FQNEAQ (reference sequence). The V end was cut by 1 base, the J end by 3 bases, with 9 bases between.

The J gene is TRBJ2-3, the V gene TRBV18; possibly TRBD2 for D (5 bases). The V end was cut by 3 bases, the J end by 5 bases, with 9 bases between. The CDR3 totals 13 residues. Per the germline V gene, CDR1 is KGHSH and CDR2 is LQKENI. The CDR3 reads CASSPDWVDTQYF. CDR3 coding DNA: TGTGCCAGCTCACCGGACTGGGTAGATACGCAGTATTTT.

The chain combines TRBV15 with TRBJ2-1, with D tentatively TRBD2 (6 bases). CDR1 LNHNV and CDR2 YYDKDF come from the germline V gene (reference sequence). The V and J ends lost 4 bases and 3 bases respectively, with 19 bases between them. This CDR3 region has 17 residues. This CDR3 reads CATSNPAGTGFYNEQFF. The CDR3 nucleotides are TGTGCCACCAGCAACCCGGCCGGGACTGGATTCTACAATGAGCAGTTCTTC.

V gene TRBV10-3 combines with J gene TRBJ2-5; no clear D. From germline, CDR1 is ENHRY and CDR2 SYGVKD. V shed 6 bases and J shed 1 base, with 6 bases lying between them. There are 12 residues in the CDR3. The CDR3 here is CAISFSQETQYF. CDR3 DNA sequence: TGTGCCATCAGCTTCTCCCAAGAGACCCAGTACTTC.

This sequence joins TRBV4-1 and TRBJ2-7; TRBD2 aligns across 10 bases. This CDR3 region has 16 residues. V lost 3 bases to trimming and J lost 0 bases; unmatched junction nucleotides: 5. The V gene's germline CDR1 is MGHRA and CDR2 YSYEKL. The CDR3 nucleotides are TGCGCCAGCAGCCACGTCCCTAGCGGGAGCTCCTACGAGCAGTACTTC. This codes for CASSHVPSGSSYEQYF.

V usage is TRBV4-1 and J usage is TRBJ1-2, with 8 bases fitting TRBD1. Germline CDR1 is MGHRA and CDR2 is YSYEKL. The ends lost 1 base at V and 7 bases at J; junction bases unmatched: 8. This CDR3 has 15 residues. CDR3 coding DNA: TGCGCCAGCAGCCAAGCACCCAGGGGGCCGGGTGGCTACACCTTC. It codes for CASSQAPRGPGGYTF.

This CDR3 is CASSPGGGETQYF. In nucleotides, the CDR3 is TGCGCCAGCAGCCCTGGGGGGGGAGAGACCCAGTACTTC. The gene calls are TRBV5-1 and TRBJ2-5; 7 bases fit TRBD2. This CDR3 spans 13 amino acids. V dropped 4 bases and J dropped 4; count of bases not matched to a gene: 4. Germline loops: CDR1 SGHRS, CDR2 YFSETQ.

This chain uses TRBV27 with TRBJ2-7, with a weak D call TRBD1 (5 bases). Trimming removed 7 bases from V and 3 bases from J, with 16 bases in between. Germline CDR1 MNHEY, CDR2 SMNVEV (reference sequence). The length of the CDR3 is 14 residues. The CDR3 loop is CASKETGTLYEQYF. The DNA of the CDR3 is TGTGCCAGCAAGGAAACAGGTACCCTCTACGAGCAGTACTTC.

The V and J genes are TRBV5-1 and TRBJ1-4; TRBD1 is a possible D gene (6 bases). The V end was cut by 1 base, the J end by 11 bases, with 15 bases between. This CDR3 has 14 residues. Germline V gene data show CDR1 as SGHRS and CDR2 as YFSETQ. Here the CDR3 DNA reads TGCGCCAGCAGCTTGACGGCAGGGGCAAGGAAACTGTTTTTT. It is translated as CASSLTAGARKLFF.

The gene calls are TRBV5-4 and TRBJ1-3; no clear D gene. The CDR3 consists of 14 residues. Germline lookup yields CDR1 SGHNT and CDR2 YYREEE (reference sequence). The germline V and J ends were trimmed by 9 bases and 3 bases, with 16 bases remaining between them. As DNA, the CDR3 is TGTGCCACCACCGCCCCGGGAGTTGGAAACACCATATATTTT. This sequence encodes CATTAPGVGNTIYF.

The chain is built from TRBV15 and TRBJ2-3; the match to TRBD2 covers 8 bases. CDR1 and CDR2 from the germline V gene are LNHNV and YYDKDF (reference sequence). There are 15 residues in the CDR3. V dropped 1 base and J dropped 6; count of bases not matched to a gene: 6. The CDR3 region is CATSRASGSGDTQYF. The CDR3 DNA sequence: TGTGCCACCAGCAGAGCTAGCGGGTCTGGGGATACGCAGTATTTT.

The chain is built from TRBV29-1 and TRBJ2-3; TRBD2 matches 10 bases. The length of the CDR3 is 17 residues. V was clipped by 6 bases and J by 4 bases; unmatched bases: 16. The germline gives CDR1 SQVTM, CDR2 ANQGSEA. The CDR3 nucleotides read TGCAGCGTCTGTCTAGCGGGGGTCTTAATTTGCGCAGATACGCAGTATTTT. This translates into CSVCLAGVLICADTQYF.

This chain connects TRBV4-1 to TRBJ2-5, with D perhaps matching TRBD1 (5 bases). Germline V gives CDR1 MGHRA, CDR2 YSYEKL. Trimming took off 1 base at V and 5 bases at J, with 17 bases between the two ends. The CDR3 runs to 16 residues. The CDR3 DNA sequence: TGCGCCAGCAGCCAAGGTTTTGGCTACGCAGGGGAGACCCAGTACTTC. This encodes CASSQGFGYAGETQYF.

This chain links TRBV4-1 with TRBJ1-1, with D uncertain. The germline V and J ends were trimmed by 3 bases and 4 bases, with 15 bases remaining between them. Germline CDR1 is MGHRA and CDR2 is YSYEKL. The CDR3 covers 15 residues. CDR3 nucleotides: TGCGCCAGCAGCCATCAAGGAGGGTCTGGCACTGAAGCTTTCTTT. Translated: CASSHQGGSGTEAFF.

The chain carries TRBV7-9 and TRBJ2-7; TRBD2 might be the D (7 bases). Deletions cut 10 bases from V and 3 bases from J, with 10 bases between. This CDR3 has 11 amino acids. CDR1 is SEHNR and CDR2 is FQNEAQ in the germline V gene (reference sequence). CDR3 sequence: CAIGGGYEQYF. In DNA form, the CDR3 reads TGTGCCATAGGGGGGGGCTACGAGCAGTACTTC.

The chain links TRBV7-9 to TRBJ1-4; D gene unclear. Germline assignment: CDR1 SEHNR and CDR2 FQNEAQ (reference sequence). The CDR3 is 12 amino acids. The V end lost 2 bases, the J end lost 6 bases, and 4 bases lay between the germline ends. The chain's CDR3 is CASSLSDEKLFF. The DNA for the CDR3 is TGTGCCAGCAGCTTATCCGATGAAAAACTGTTTTTT. Using reference TRBV7-9 and TRBJ1-4 for the parts outside the CDR3, the full variable domain is DTGVSQNPRHKITKRGQNVTFRCDPISEHNRLYWYRQTLGQGPEFLTYFQNEAQLEKSRLLSDRFSAERPKGSFSTLEIQRTEQGDSAMYLCASSLSDEKLFFGSGTQLSVL.

Concerning this clone: At the DNA level, this CDR3 is encoded by other sequences in the same sample as well. V gene TRBV19 combines with J gene TRBJ2-7, with D unclear. Trimming left V 7 bases short and J 0 bases short, with 7 bases between. The CDR3 totals 12 residues. The V gene's germline CDR1 is LNHDA and CDR2 SQIVND (reference sequence). CDR3 protein: CASTSSSYEQYF. The CDR3 DNA follows: TGTGCCAGTACGTCCAGCTCCTACGAGCAGTACTTC.

This clone was counted a few times. J is TRBJ2-7 and V is TRBV5-1, with 11 bases fitting TRBD1. The CDR3 is 13 amino acids. Trimming took 4 bases from V and 5 from J; bases not matched to a gene: 2. Germline V lookup: CDR1 SGHRS, CDR2 YFSETQ. DNA for the CDR3: TGCGCCAGCAGCCGGACAGGGGGCCACGAGCAGTACTTC. This gives the protein CASSRTGGHEQYF.

The table lists this clone with a count of one. The V and J genes are TRBV5-1 and TRBJ1-1; the match to TRBD1 covers 7 bases. This CDR3 comprises 15 residues. CDR1 and CDR2 (germline): SGHRS, YFSETQ. V gave up 2 bases and J gave up 3 bases; unmatched junction bases: 7. The CDR3 reads CASSFGQAGYTEAFF. Here the CDR3 DNA reads TGCGCCAGCAGCTTCGGACAGGCGGGGTACACTGAAGCTTTCTTT.

The V call is TRBV4-3, the J call TRBJ1-6; D may be TRBD1 (5 bases). Germline V gene sequence: CDR1 LGHNA, CDR2 YSLEER. Between the trimmed V and J ends, which lost 0 bases and 9 bases, there was a span of 12 bases. The length of the CDR3 is 15 residues. Here the CDR3 reads CASSQDWIGVSPLHF. The CDR3 DNA sequence: TGCGCCAGCAGCCAAGATTGGATAGGGGTTTCACCCCTCCACTTT.

This clone was seen only once. The chain couples TRBV29-1 to TRBJ1-1, with D unclear. Deletions cut 6 bases from V and 6 bases from J, with 11 bases between. From germline, CDR1 is SQVTM and CDR2 ANQGSEA. The length of the CDR3 is 11 residues. CDR3 bases: TGCAGCGTCATCAGAATCTCTGAAGCTTTCTTT. Encoded protein: CSVIRISEAFF.

The rearrangement links TRBV10-3 to TRBJ1-1; 8 bases map to TRBD1. CDR1 is ENHRY and CDR2 is SYGVKD in the germline V gene. This CDR3 is 15 amino acids long. J was trimmed by 1 base and V by 4 bases; bases with no gene match: 5. CDR3 residues: CAISASGTGNTEAFF. The CDR3 bases are TGTGCCATCAGTGCCTCCGGGACAGGGAACACTGAAGCTTTCTTT.